The table lists the clone carrying this TCR beta chain with a few counts. Averaging approximately 0.11 L, one heparinised blood draw came from each individual donor. The entry originates in a study of beta chain features in type 1 diabetes. The CDR3 totals 16 residues. Losses at the gene ends were 5 bases for V and 2 bases for J; bases not matched to a gene: 6. Per the germline V gene, CDR1 is SEHNR and CDR2 is FQNEAQ (reference sequence). Sequenced material consisted of expressed TCRB transcripts (all of the isolated RNA was reverse transcribed). Profiled with immunoSEQ multiplex PCR; TCRdb holds only in-frame clones, not every one. Of about 140,000 clones in the sample, around 7% were seen once.

The chain joins TRBV7-9 to TRBJ2-1; 10 bases are a match to TRBD2. The TCR originated in a woman aged 25 to 39 in good health. Sequencing used central memory CD4+ T cells from blood. In DNA form, the CDR3 reads TGTGCCAGCAGCGATGATACTAGCGGGACCTACAATGAGCAGTTCTTC. Its translation: CASSDDTSGTYNEQFF. The full variable domain, completed using reference TRBV7-9 and TRBJ2-1, is DTGVSQNPRHKITKRGQNVTFRCDPISEHNRLYWYRQTLGQGPEFLTYFQNEAQLEKSRLLSDRFSAERPKGSFSTLEIQRTEQGDSAMYLCASSDDTSGTYNEQFFGPGTRLTVL.